Listed below are T cell receptor beta chains from one sample, sequenced in a study of neoadjuvant anti-PD-1 for oral cavity cancer. The table came from immunoSEQ multiplex PCR; TCRdb's copy has only in-frame clones and leaves some out. This table holds fewer than 90,000 clones, under 85% found once. Specimen: PBMCs, collected before nivolumab (anti-PD-1) treatment. The receptors shown here come from a person aged 35-79 years with oral cavity squamous cell carcinoma. CDR3s include the opening cysteine and the closing phenylalanine or tryptophan. Each record gives: V gene, J gene, D gene, clone size, CDR3 DNA, CDR3 protein. D genes are given only for firm matches. The size entry is marked missing in some rows and otherwise reads once, few, many or a size class.

>TRBV5-6|TRBJ2-3|TRBD1|-
TGTGCCAGCAGCTTCATAGACAGGGGGGACACAGATACGCAGTATTTT
CASSFIDRGDTDTQYF
>TRBV7-6|TRBJ2-5|-|-
TGTGCCAGCAGCTTAGATCGACTAGAAGAGACCCAGTACTTC
CASSLDRLEETQYF
>TRBV10-3|TRBJ2-7|TRBD1|-
TGTGCCATCAGTGAAGGGACAGGGGCTTACGAGCAGTACTTC
CAISEGTGAYEQYF
>TRBV5-1|TRBJ2-7|TRBD2|-
TGCGCCAGCAGCTGGGGATTAGGGACTAGCGGGATCGAGCAGTACTTC
CASSWGLGTSGIEQYF
>TRBV29-1|TRBJ2-3|TRBD2|-
TGCAGCGTTGACAGCGCGGGAGGCCCGACAGATACGCAGTATTTT
CSVDSAGGPTDTQYF
>TRBV6-6|TRBJ1-5|-|few
TGTGCCAGCAGTTATTGGGGTCAGGGTCAGCCCCAGCATTTT
CASSYWGQGQPQHF
>TRBV5-5|TRBJ2-7|-|-
TGTGCCAGTACTCGGGACGGCTACGAGCAGTACTTC
CASTRDGYEQYF
>TRBV6-1|TRBJ1-5|-|-
TGTGCCAGCAGTGATGGGGGGGGGAATCAGCCCCAGCATTTT
CASSDGGGNQPQHF
>TRBV11-3|TRBJ2-5|-|-
TGTGCCAGCAGCTTAGATCACGACGCGATCCAAGAGACCCAGTACTTC
CASSLDHDAIQETQYF
>TRBV5-6|TRBJ2-2|-|-
TGTGCCAGCAGCTTTATCGGGGGGCTGGGGACCGGGGAGCTGTTTTTT
CASSFIGGLGTGELFF
>TRBV30|TRBJ1-1|-|-
TGTGCCTGGAGTGTACAGGAGGGGGGCACTGAAGCTTTCTTT
CAWSVQEGGTEAFF
>TRBV6-6|TRBJ2-7|TRBD2|-
TGTGCCAGCACCCAAGGACTAGCGGGAGTCGAGCAGTACTTC
CASTQGLAGVEQYF
>TRBV10-2|TRBJ2-7|-|-
TGCGCCAGCAGTTCCACAGCGGGCGAGCAGTACTTC
CASSSTAGEQYF
>TRBV6-1|TRBJ2-7|-|-
TGTGCCAGCAGTGTACAAGGGCCCTACGAGCAGTACTTC
CASSVQGPYEQYF
>TRBV7-6|TRBJ2-1|TRBD2|-
TGTGCCAGCAGCTTAACGCGGGAGGGCAATGAGCAGTTCTTC
CASSLTREGNEQFF
>TRBV27|TRBJ2-1|-|-
TGTGCCAGCAGTTATGGGGGCTACAATGAGCAGTTCTTC
CASSYGGYNEQFF
>TRBV25-1|TRBJ2-6|-|-
TGTGCCAGCAGTGTAGGGGACACGTACTCTGGGGCCAACGTCCTGACTTTC
CASSVGDTYSGANVLTF
>TRBV11-3|TRBJ2-1|TRBD1|once
TGTGCCAGCAGCCACCAGGGGGCATGGGACAATGAGCAGTTCTTC
CASSHQGAWDNEQFF
>TRBV4-1|TRBJ2-4|-|-
TGCGCCAGCAGCCAAGATGATCGGAGCCAGGCCTCCAAAAACATTCAGTACTTC
CASSQDDRSQASKNIQYF
>TRBV6-1|TRBJ1-1|-|once
TGTGCCAGCAGTTCCAGGACAACCTCGTACACTGAAGCTTTCTTT
CASSSRTTSYTEAFF
>TRBV19|TRBJ1-1|-|-
TGTGCCAGTAGTCCCCAAGGGGCCCTCATGAACACTGAAGCTTTCTTT
CASSPQGALMNTEAFF
>TRBV1|TRBJ2-3|-|-
TGCACCAGCAGCCATGAGGGAGGACTAGCGGGAGTAGATACGCAGTATTTT
CTSSHEGGLAGVDTQYF
>TRBV30|TRBJ1-5|-|-
TGTGCCTGGAGTACGGACAGTAATCAGCCCCAGCATTTT
CAWSTDSNQPQHF
>TRBV27|TRBJ2-1|-|few
TGTGCCAGCAACCCCGGAAGGGCCCAATATGAGCAGTTCTTC
CASNPGRAQYEQFF
>TRBV6-1|TRBJ1-2|TRBD1|-
TGTGCCAGCAGCTCCGGGACAGGTGTTTTGGGCTACACCTTC
CASSSGTGVLGYTF